This TCR beta chain was recovered during a study of blood T cell repertoires in COVID-19. For the study at large: Specimens from acute and convalescent COVID-19 originated in the United States, Italy and Spain. PBMCs, B-cell-depleted T cells, or T cells provided the cDNA or gDNA that made up the material.

In the authors' workflow: Quantification of nucleated cells was approximated via reference gene primer amplification. Only in-frame clones appear in the TCRdb table, and some are missing; sequencing was by immunoSEQ multiplex PCR. V and J calls and clone size are copied from that table; D and trimming were computed from the DNA. This table has some 70,000 clones, more than 65% appearing once. CDR3 length: 14 amino acids. V is TRBV21-1 and J is TRBJ2-7; the DNA was not compared with TRBD1, the D call given in the table. TRBV21-1 is a pseudogene segment. Sequencing was carried out using peripheral blood. This sequence was found in a woman aged 45-59 years with acute or convalescent COVID-19. CDR3 protein: CASSIRDRSYEQYF. The CDR3 coding sequence is TGTGCCAGCAGCATCCGGGACAGGAGCTACGAGCAGTACTTC.